The sample holds many counts of the clone carrying this T cell receptor (beta chain). The sample belongs to a study of molecular identifiers for immune sequencing clone quantification. The CDR3 is 15 residues long. With 5 bases removed from V and 0 bases from J, the gap between germline ends came to 12 bases. Germline V CDR1 and CDR2: KGHDR, SFDVKD. Libraries of bulk TCR were made by previously described methods (with listed TCR primers). One entry per CDR3 protein results from TCRdb running MiXCR on the PCR reads. The sample includes about 32,000 distinct CDR3 sequences, about 18% seen only once; the top ten take more than 0.9%.

Sequenced material: naive CD8+ T cells from blood, with Jurkat cell RNA spiked in. Subset in this sample: FACS-sorted CD8+CD4-CCR7+CD45RA+ naive T cells. This chain connects TRBV24-1 to TRBJ2-5; the D gene is possibly TRBD2 (5 bases). The source of this sequence is a human donor in good health. Some libraries in this study had Jurkat cell RNA spiked in. The CDR3: CATSAPGGDQETQYF. The CDR3 DNA sequence: TGTGCCACCAGTGCCCCTGGAGGAGACCAAGAGACCCAGTACTTC.